This T cell receptor beta chain comes out of a study of T-cell memory formation after mild COVID-19. TCRdb used MiXCR to reprocess the 5' RACE reads, holding one entry per CDR3 protein. The sample holds 250,000 to 350,000 distinct CDR3 sequences, 13% to 15% seen once. The ends lost 0 bases at V and 15 bases at J; junction bases unmatched: 4. This CDR3 is 12 amino acids long. Germline loops: CDR1 KGHSH, CDR2 LQKENI. The rearrangement uses TRBV18 and TRBJ2-1; 8 nucleotides align to TRBD1. The TCR sequence derives from a young man who had mild COVID-19 (a few samples of this study predate the infection). Cell type and time point are not known. The sequenced sample was PBMCs or a T cell subset sorted from them (not recorded which). CDR3 nucleotides: TGTGCCAGCTCACCACCTGACAGGGGTGCGTTCTTC. This codes for CASSPPDRGAFF.